This T cell receptor beta chain was recorded in a study of cytomegalovirus exposure and HLA in healthy donors. Overall study: A data release that came early held approximately 85 million unique TCRs from HLA-typed donors.

CDR3 size: 16 residues. Germline V gene sequence: CDR1 LNHNV, CDR2 YYDKDF (reference sequence). Trimming cost V 5 bases and J 4 bases; bases outside gene matches: 10. This clone has only a few counts. The antigen is unknown. Whole-study results and caveats: A prior analysis recorded that most TCR beta V segments were productive about 90% or about 30% of the time.

Vbeta (60) and Jbeta (13) primers were used in the PCR. TCRdb's table, derived via immunoSEQ multiplex PCR, lists solely in-frame clones and lacks some. The sample holds about 160,000 clones, 70% to 85% seen once. The chain couples TRBV15 to TRBJ1-5; 8 bases fit TRBD1. Material for sequencing was PBMCs. This sequence originates from a man in his forties in good health and CMV-seronegative. This CDR3 reads CATSRSRGRGNQPQHF. The CDR3 DNA is TGTGCCACCAGCCGAAGCAGGGGGCGCGGGAATCAGCCCCAGCATTTT.